This T cell receptor (beta chain) is from a study of cytomegalovirus exposure and HLA in healthy donors (dated by TCRdb to 2016 to 2017). At the level of the whole study: According to an earlier analysis of 550 to 750 of the donors, 150 million to 200 million T cells yielded 117 million unique TCR beta sequences and around 300 Gb of sequence data. Roughly 310 gigabases of sequencing data and tens of millions of unique TCR sequences were included in an early release covering 550 to 650 HLA-typed donors. Of the approximately 400 genotyped donors, around 81% fell in the genetic ancestry cluster associated with self-reported Caucasian donors. The aim of the study was to test whether cataloging public T cell receptors could identify signatures of past pathogen exposure. The study used immunosequencing to profile the T cell repertoires of hundreds of subjects and linked those repertoires to cytomegalovirus serostatus. In addition to the first cohort of 650 to 750 subjects, a separate validation cohort of 120 different subjects was used. To predict cytomegalovirus infection status, the study brought together high-throughput TCR immunosequencing, statistical association of individual TCRs with disease status, and machine learning. To study patterns of TCR occurrence, a later analysis re-analyzed previously published TCR beta repertoires from around 660 donors and added high-resolution HLA genotyping. The later analysis used no new phenotypic data to find candidate immune exposures, relying instead on TCR beta sequences and their occurrence across donors. An earlier analysis of fewer than 750 of the donors used high-throughput TCR beta sequencing to judge whether each TCR beta V gene segment behaved as functional or pseudogenic. Donor age, sex, ethnicity and CMV serostatus were compiled together with the repertoire data. A later genetic analysis used genome-wide SNP genotypes for 398 of the 666 donors, treating that subset as a discovery cohort. Every repertoire in the discovery cohort had been generated on one and the same sequencing platform. Both class I and class II loci were covered by HLA typing, at four-digit resolution. Typing coverage varied by locus: roughly 629-630 donors for A, B, C, DRB1 and DQB1; around 560 for DQA1; about 570 for DPA1; around 450 for DPB1. Roughly 5 DR-DQ haplotypes were handled as single units for association and clustering, since linkage in the cohort was strong. Among about 400 genotyped donors of the cohort, an average of about 220,000 unique TCR beta nucleotide sequences was sequenced per donor, of which roughly 18% were non-productive.

General conclusions and limits of the study: The sequencing pipeline was judged likely to have produced a cluster of highly shared sequence variants as a technical artifact. The cohort was sequenced for TCR beta chains only, and without alpha or paired-chain data the features that could be detected were limited. The study listed 164 TCR beta chains as associated with cytomegalovirus. According to a later analysis, TCR association rates differed among HLA loci, with DRB1 alleles showing the most associated TCRs and HLA-C alleles showing the fewest. A further reported finding was that TCR beta sequences accurately predicted the HLA-A and HLA-B alleles for most subjects in the first cohort. According to a later genetic analysis, donors in an Asian-associated ancestry cluster had fewer N-insertions in productive TCRs than the approximately 700-donor mean. For the cohort, immune exposure information was limited to CMV serostatus. Several of the top co-occurrence clusters appeared to be linked to parvovirus B19, influenza, CMV and Epstein-Barr virus, according to a later analysis. A later genetic analysis associated a missense DCLRE1C variant with V-gene and J-gene trimming of TCR beta chains, and an independent cohort replicated the association. Seventeen rarely observed V segments, including chromosome 9 orphons, were excluded from the earlier analysis of several hundred of the donors because counts were too low. Some IMGT-functional V segments, including TRBV6-2 and TRBV6-3, could not be distinguished by the 87-base-pair reads and were therefore excluded. Linkage disequilibrium might explain the correlated functional status among segregating V segments, but an unknown experimental factor could not be excluded. The authors suggested that the approach could potentially be extended to other disease states and immunological phenotypes. Most TCR sequences were observed very rarely across donors, whereas some public TCRs were present in many individuals. Three of the identified cytomegalovirus-associated TCR beta chains were confirmed in vitro to be specific for cytomegalovirus antigens. The classifier was reported to diagnose cytomegalovirus status with high specificity and sensitivity in both the original and validation cohorts. At a false discovery rate of 0.05, a later analysis linked 16,000 or so TCR beta sequences to specific HLA alleles. The presence/absence analyses assumed that sequencing depth was roughly uniform across donors, and that assumption may not be true. In an earlier analysis of 500 to 650 of the donors, most TCR beta V segments appeared in productive rearrangements about 90% or about 30% of the time, broadly matching IMGT annotations. When HLA alleles, especially DR and DQ, strongly co-occurred, TCR associations were difficult to assign to individual alleles. A later analysis found that HLA-associated TCR beta chains were more clonally expanded and had lower generation probabilities than equally common non-associated chains. Because some donors lacked HLA typing at each locus, the association tests relied only on the typed subset. In a later analysis, most CMV-associated TCR beta chains were found to appear HLA-restricted, with HLA associations seemingly driven largely by CMV exposure.

Reading the germline V gene gives CDR1 SGHAT and CDR2 FQNNGV. Counted from cysteine to phenylalanine, this CDR3 has 15 amino acids. CDR3 DNA is the only sequence kept; it has 45 bases, read in frame from the first base. For this chain, trimming is 4 bases at the V end and 5 bases at the J end, and the number of junction bases without a gene match is 8. The library was built by means of the immunoSEQ multiplex PCR assay. The multiplex PCR relied on a mix of 60 forward primers for TCR Vbeta segments and 13 reverse primers for TCR Jbeta segments. Amplification of the CDR3 region of rearranged TCR beta genes was performed with a multiplex PCR assay on genomic DNA. On the Illumina HiSeq System, the amplified TCR beta libraries were sequenced as 87-base-pair reads. In the source study's methods: A later analysis counted approximately 74 million unique TCR beta chains across the 640 or so repertoires, and some 11 million of these chains were shared by at least two donors. Raw reads were error-corrected and collapsed into unique sequences with a nearest-neighbor algorithm that merged closely related sequences to remove PCR and sequencing errors. CDR3 sequences were aligned to IMGT reference sequences to assign V, D and J gene segments. For a sequence to be retained, at least a six-nucleotide match to both a V gene segment and a J gene segment was required. Rearrangements were classified as productive when the CDR3 lacked stop codons and remained in frame with V and J, and all other rearrangements were classified as non-productive. CDR3 was defined according to IMGT convention as the region running from the second conserved V-encoded cysteine to the conserved J-encoded phenylalanine. The earlier analysis of fewer than 700 of the donors excluded sequences that lacked an unambiguous match to a single V gene segment. In an earlier analysis of several hundred of the donors, V segments were called functional above 56.7% productive rearrangements and were called segregating when the between-donor standard deviation exceeded 5%. A statistical classification framework was built for diagnosing cytomegalovirus status from the catalog of TCR beta chain sequences. In a later analysis, TCR nucleotide sequences were compared against IMGT/GENE-DB human TR gene sequences so that V and J genes could be assigned. In a later analysis, CDR3 sequences and most-parsimonious VDJ recombination scenarios were assigned using the TCRdist pipeline. In a later analysis, every TCR beta chain was defined by the combination of its CDR3 amino acid sequence and its V-gene family, and reads without a unique V-gene family were dropped. A later analysis removed nearly 600 highly shared, low-generation-probability nucleotide sequences to deal with suspected cross-contamination and a sequencing artifact. A later analysis calculated a clonal expansion index for each public chain from normalized within-repertoire ranks of inferred template counts. In a later analysis, generation probabilities were computed with a VDJ recombination model fitted to out-of-frame rearrangements, and the resulting probabilities were checked against IGoR. In a later analysis, hypergeometric tests were used to score TCR-TCR, TCR-HLA and TCR-CMV co-occurrence, with a repertoire-size bias correction applied to TCR pairs. A later analysis estimated false discovery rates by permuting HLA or CMV assignments 20 times. In a later analysis, co-occurring TCRs were grouped using DBSCAN, with TCRdist sequence similarity added in when clustering inside HLA-allele-positive subsets. For co-occurrence clustering, repertoires with fewer than 30,000 or more than 120,000 public chains were excluded, along with roughly 5 repertoires with anomalous nucleotide sharing. As stored in TCRdb, this immuneACCESS dataset retains in-frame rearrangements with V and J assigned. A fraction of the clones does not appear; measured against another copy, unresolved V genes explain less than half of the discrepancy, and the remainder lacks a known reason. Clone size and the V and J calls come from that table; the DNA yielded D and trimming. The sample data list some 120,000 clones, and 9% to 10% of these were observed just once. Less than 4% of the sample is taken by the ten largest.

The cohort was made up of approximately 670 healthy bone marrow donors. Cohort members were all nominally healthy when sampled, although unrecorded immune exposures were likely present. The donor tested CMV seronegative, placing the donor among the approximately 400 seronegative members of the cohort. A peripheral blood sample was collected from each donor, and TCR beta sequencing was performed on peripheral blood mononuclear cells. Genomic DNA was extracted from the blood cell samples with the Qiagen DNeasy Blood Extraction Kit. On this clone: Its specific antigen is unknown. Base quality data are lacking; no much larger clone is found one base away.

The specimen was PBMCs. The sequence links TRBV11-2 to TRBJ2-5; a stretch of 9 junction bases matches TRBD2. This TCR was sampled from a man aged 25-45 years in good health and CMV-seronegative. The CDR3 has the sequence CASSSRTSAWETQYF. The sequenced DNA: TGTGCCAGCAGCTCTCGGACTAGCGCCTGGGAGACCCAGTACTTC. Outside the CDR3, residues come from the reference TRBV11-2 and TRBJ2-5 proteins, so the full variable domain is: EAGVAQSPRYKIIEKRQSVAFWCNPISGHATLYWYQQILGQGPKLLIQFQNNGVVDDSQLPKDRFSAERLKGVDSTLKIQPAKLEDSAVYLCASSSRTSAWETQYFGPGTRLLVL.